The 3 T cell receptor beta chains reported below all come from one sample, sequenced in a study of cytomegalovirus exposure and HLA in healthy donors. Generated by immunoSEQ multiplex PCR, the TCRdb table keeps only in-frame clones and is missing some. The table shows approximately 140,000 clones, with 85% to 90% occurring only once. Material: PBMCs. The source of these receptors is a young woman in good health and CMV-seropositive.

This chain joins TRBV4-1 and TRBJ2-3; 7 bases map to TRBD2. V lost 4 bases and J lost 4; bases outside the gene matches: 11. Per germline, CDR1 MGHRA and CDR2 YSYEKL. The CDR3 covers 16 residues. CDR3 region: CASSRKAGSGPDTQYF. The DNA for the CDR3 is TGCGCCAGCAGCCGGAAAGCGGGGAGTGGGCCAGATACGCAGTATTTT.

The J gene is TRBJ2-3, the V gene TRBV5-1; no definite D call. The CDR3 totals 14 residues. Deletions cut 5 bases from V and 0 bases from J, with 10 bases between. Germline-derived CDR1 and CDR2 are SGHRS and YFSETQ. The CDR3 here is CASRTIPSTDTQYF. In DNA form, the CDR3 reads TGCGCCAGCAGGACAATCCCTAGCACAGATACGCAGTATTTT.

The genes are TRBV9 and TRBJ1-3, with D perhaps matching TRBD1 (5 bases). This CDR3 contains 17 residues. The germline gives CDR1 SGDLS, CDR2 YYNGEE. V shed 0 bases and J shed 2 bases, with 15 bases lying between them. The CDR3 sequence: CASSVESHRMAGNTIYF. The CDR3 nucleotides read TGTGCCAGCAGCGTAGAATCGCACAGGATGGCTGGAAACACCATATATTTT.